This T cell receptor (beta chain) was identified in a study of blood T cell repertoires in COVID-19. Sequenced by immunoSEQ multiplex PCR; TCRdb stores in-frame clones only, minus some. Among around 140,000 clones listed, about 76% were seen once. Germline CDR1 and CDR2: SGDLS and YYNGEE. This CDR3 spans 15 amino acids. V was clipped by 3 bases and J by 4 bases, with 16 bases between them. This TCR derives from a woman aged 55-69 years with active or convalescent COVID-19. The sequencing sample was made of peripheral blood. The chain recombines TRBV9 with TRBJ2-5, with D tentatively TRBD2 (6 bases). The CDR3 sequence: CASSGGDLVGETQYF. For the CDR3, the DNA is TGTGCCAGCAGCGGAGGGGACTTAGTCGGAGAGACCCAGTACTTC.